The entry below gives a single T cell receptor (beta chain) sequence along with its context. At the DNA level, this CDR3 is encoded by other sequences in the same sample as well. Produced via immunoSEQ multiplex PCR; TCRdb's table is partial and in-frame only. The sample yields around 2.3 million clones, approximately 96% seen once. The CDR3 is 13 residues long. V lost 6 bases and J lost 4, with 10 bases in between. From germline, CDR1 is KGHSH and CDR2 LQKENI. This specimen belongs to a study of shared clonotypes between healthy human individuals. What was sequenced was naive CD4+ T cells sorted from blood. Sample subset: CD45RA+ positively selected. This TCR was recovered from a man aged 18-30 years in good health. The gene calls are TRBV18 and TRBJ1-5; D call uncertain. The DNA for the CDR3 is TGTGCCAGCTCCGAGGGTTCAAATCAGCCCCAGCATTTT. This codes for CASSEGSNQPQHF.